This is a list of T cell receptor beta chains from one sample in a study of blood T cell repertoires in COVID-19. This table comes from immunoSEQ multiplex PCR, and its TCRdb copy is limited to in-frame clones, with some not included. The profile shows over 150,000 clones, around 84% of them singletons. Sequencing used peripheral blood. The receptors stem from an elderly man with acute or convalescent COVID-19. Both conserved end residues are part of each CDR3. The D gene is left open where the match is weak. Some rows mark clone size as missing; the rest say once, few, many or name a class of expanded clone.

j_gene: TRBJ2-3
d_gene: TRBD2
abundance: .
v_gene: TRBV5-1
CDR3aa: CASSPGTSPSTDTQYF
CDR3nt: TGCGCCAGCAGCCCCGGGACTAGCCCTAGCACAGATACGCAGTATTTT

j_gene: TRBJ2-5
d_gene: .
abundance: .
v_gene: TRBV20-1
CDR3aa: CSASIAPRGETQYF
CDR3nt: TGCAGTGCTAGTATAGCGCCGCGGGGAGAGACCCAGTACTTC

j_gene: TRBJ2-1
d_gene: .
abundance: .
v_gene: TRBV4-1
CDR3aa: CASSQVGGDEQFF
CDR3nt: TGCGCCAGCAGCCAAGTCGGAGGGGATGAGCAGTTCTTC

j_gene: TRBJ2-4
d_gene: .
abundance: few
v_gene: TRBV6-1
CDR3aa: CASTEVRHPSGSIQYF
CDR3nt: TGTGCCAGCACTGAGGTTAGACACCCTTCGGGGAGCATTCAGTACTTC

j_gene: TRBJ2-5
d_gene: .
abundance: .
v_gene: TRBV9
CDR3aa: CASSVGGVPETQYF
CDR3nt: TGTGCCAGCAGCGTAGGGGGGGTACCAGAGACCCAGTACTTC

j_gene: TRBJ2-5
d_gene: .
abundance: .
v_gene: TRBV23-1
CDR3aa: CASSQSTGKETQYF
CDR3nt: TGCGCCAGCAGTCAATCAACAGGCAAAGAGACCCAGTACTTC

j_gene: TRBJ1-3
d_gene: .
abundance: .
v_gene: TRBV6-1
CDR3aa: CASSEGQPSSGNTIYF
CDR3nt: TGTGCCAGCAGCGAAGGACAGCCCAGCTCTGGAAACACCATATATTTT

j_gene: TRBJ1-6
d_gene: .
abundance: few
v_gene: TRBV11-3
CDR3aa: CASSFGVADNSPLHF
CDR3nt: TGTGCCAGCAGCTTCGGAGTAGCGGATAATTCACCCCTCCACTTT

j_gene: TRBJ1-6
d_gene: TRBD1
abundance: .
v_gene: TRBV27
CDR3aa: CASRQGQGGNSPLHF
CDR3nt: TGTGCCAGCAGACAAGGACAGGGAGGGAATTCACCCCTCCACTTT

j_gene: TRBJ1-2
d_gene: .
abundance: many
v_gene: TRBV5-1
CDR3aa: CASSLDGGRDGYTF
CDR3nt: TGCGCCAGCAGCTTGGACGGCGGCCGGGATGGCTACACCTTC

j_gene: TRBJ1-1
d_gene: .
abundance: .
v_gene: TRBV29-1
CDR3aa: CSASGGWIEAFF
CDR3nt: TGCAGCGCCTCTGGGGGCTGGATTGAAGCTTTCTTT

j_gene: TRBJ1-3
d_gene: .
abundance: .
v_gene: TRBV5-5
CDR3aa: CASSSKWGVGNTIYF
CDR3nt: TGTGCCAGCAGCTCCAAGTGGGGGGTTGGAAACACCATATATTTT

j_gene: TRBJ1-2
d_gene: .
abundance: .
v_gene: TRBV10-3
CDR3aa: CAISPDYGYTF
CDR3nt: TGTGCCATCAGCCCGGACTATGGCTACACCTTC

j_gene: TRBJ2-7
d_gene: .
abundance: .
v_gene: TRBV18
CDR3aa: CASSPNDGKGGEQYF
CDR3nt: TGTGCCAGCTCACCTAACGACGGGAAAGGGGGCGAGCAGTACTTC

j_gene: TRBJ1-3
d_gene: TRBD1
abundance: few
v_gene: TRBV18
CDR3aa: CASSSSGGSGNTIYF
CDR3nt: TGTGCCAGCTCATCTTCAGGGGGCTCTGGAAACACCATATATTTT

j_gene: TRBJ1-1
d_gene: .
abundance: few
v_gene: TRBV5-8
CDR3aa: CASSTGQRMNTEAFF
CDR3nt: TGTGCCAGCAGCACTGGACAGAGAATGAACACTGAAGCTTTCTTT

j_gene: TRBJ1-5
d_gene: .
abundance: .
v_gene: TRBV19
CDR3aa: CASRLISGTGWKPQHF
CDR3nt: TGTGCCAGTAGACTAATATCGGGCACAGGGTGGAAGCCCCAGCATTTT

j_gene: TRBJ1-5
d_gene: TRBD1
abundance: .
v_gene: TRBV7-2
CDR3aa: CASSSGPRTGSNQPQHF
CDR3nt: TGTGCCAGCAGCTCGGGACCTCGGACAGGAAGCAATCAGCCCCAGCATTTT

j_gene: TRBJ1-5
d_gene: .
abundance: .
v_gene: TRBV6-1
CDR3aa: CASSEGKTSNSNQPQHF
CDR3nt: TGTGCCAGCAGTGAAGGGAAGACAAGTAATAGCAATCAGCCCCAGCATTTT

j_gene: TRBJ2-7
d_gene: .
abundance: .
v_gene: TRBV10-3
CDR3aa: CATLDRNSYEQYF
CDR3nt: TGTGCCACCCTAGACAGGAACTCCTACGAGCAGTACTTC

j_gene: TRBJ2-7
d_gene: .
abundance: .
v_gene: TRBV6-2/TRBV6-3
CDR3aa: CASSDREEDEQYF
CDR3nt: TGTGCCAGCAGCGACAGGGAGGAGGACGAGCAGTACTTC

j_gene: TRBJ2-5
d_gene: .
abundance: .
v_gene: TRBV7-2
CDR3aa: CASSLASRETQYF
CDR3nt: TGTGCCAGCAGCTTAGCTAGTCGGGAGACCCAGTACTTC

j_gene: TRBJ1-6
d_gene: .
abundance: once
v_gene: TRBV19
CDR3aa: CASSSNKDRRNSPLHF
CDR3nt: TGTGCCAGTAGTAGTAATAAAGACAGGCGAAATTCACCCCTCCACTTT

j_gene: TRBJ2-3
d_gene: TRBD1
abundance: .
v_gene: TRBV5-1
CDR3aa: CASMDHRGSSTDTQYF
CDR3nt: TGCGCCAGCATGGACCACAGGGGGTCCAGCACAGATACGCAGTATTTT

j_gene: TRBJ1-2
d_gene: .
abundance: .
v_gene: TRBV5-8
CDR3aa: CASSLVVAGLGGGYTF
CDR3nt: TGTGCCAGCAGCTTGGTCGTCGCGGGACTAGGGGGTGGCTACACCTTC

j_gene: TRBJ2-7
d_gene: TRBD2
abundance: few
v_gene: TRBV7-2
CDR3aa: CASSRLRLRGRYEQYF
CDR3nt: TGTGCCAGCAGTCGACTAAGGTTGCGGGGGAGGTACGAGCAGTACTTC

j_gene: TRBJ2-1
d_gene: TRBD2
abundance: .
v_gene: TRBV14
CDR3aa: CASSPRRGLAGTNEQFF
CDR3nt: TGTGCCAGCAGTCCCCGACGCGGACTAGCGGGGACCAATGAGCAGTTCTTC

j_gene: TRBJ1-1
d_gene: TRBD1
abundance: .
v_gene: TRBV7-2
CDR3aa: CASSLDEGAIAFF
CDR3nt: TGTGCCAGCAGCTTGGATGAGGGGGCGATCGCTTTCTTT

j_gene: TRBJ1-5
d_gene: TRBD1
abundance: .
v_gene: TRBV6-5
CDR3aa: CASSRQGNRQPQHF
CDR3nt: TGTGCCAGCAGTCGACAGGGAAATCGACAGCCCCAGCATTTT

j_gene: TRBJ1-1
d_gene: .
abundance: .
v_gene: TRBV5-1
CDR3aa: CASSLVQGKGAEAFF
CDR3nt: TGCGCCAGCAGCTTGGTTCAGGGAAAGGGTGCTGAAGCTTTCTTT

j_gene: TRBJ1-2
d_gene: TRBD1
abundance: .
v_gene: TRBV5-1
CDR3aa: CASSQLIQGSDGYTF
CDR3nt: TGCGCCAGCAGCCAACTCATACAGGGGTCAGATGGCTACACCTTC

j_gene: TRBJ1-6
d_gene: .
abundance: .
v_gene: TRBV12-3/TRBV12-4
CDR3aa: CASSSWHSPLHF
CDR3nt: TGTGCCAGCAGCTCCTGGCATTCACCCCTCCACTTT

j_gene: TRBJ2-3
d_gene: .
abundance: .
v_gene: TRBV7-9
CDR3aa: CASSPAGSLANTQYF
CDR3nt: TGTGCCAGCAGCCCCGCGGGTTCACTCGCCAATACGCAGTATTTT

j_gene: TRBJ2-1
d_gene: .
abundance: few
v_gene: TRBV2
CDR3aa: CGQQRGSGYNEQFF
CDR3nt: TGTGGCCAACAGAGGGGTAGCGGCTACAATGAGCAGTTCTTC

j_gene: TRBJ1-2
d_gene: TRBD1
abundance: .
v_gene: TRBV5-1
CDR3aa: CASSSTRTGGGYTF
CDR3nt: TGCGCCAGCAGCAGTACTAGGACAGGGGGCGGCTACACCTTC

j_gene: TRBJ2-5
d_gene: TRBD2
abundance: few
v_gene: TRBV7-7
CDR3aa: CASSSSTSGGADRKTQYF
CDR3nt: TGTGCCAGCAGCTCCTCGACTAGCGGGGGGGCCGACCGGAAGACCCAGTACTTC

j_gene: TRBJ2-2
d_gene: .
abundance: .
v_gene: TRBV6-1
CDR3aa: CASSEISGYTGELFF
CDR3nt: TGTGCCAGCAGTGAAATTAGCGGATACACCGGGGAGCTGTTTTTT

j_gene: TRBJ2-5
d_gene: TRBD2
abundance: .
v_gene: TRBV5-8
CDR3aa: CASSSLRQRGETQYF
CDR3nt: TGTGCCAGCAGCTCACTAAGACAGCGGGGAGAGACCCAGTACTTC

j_gene: TRBJ2-7
d_gene: TRBD2
abundance: many
v_gene: TRBV4-1
CDR3aa: CASSQGSGTSDSYEQYF
CDR3nt: TGCGCCAGCAGCCAAGGATCCGGGACTAGCGACTCCTACGAGCAGTACTTC

j_gene: TRBJ1-1
d_gene: .
abundance: .
v_gene: TRBV5-1
CDR3aa: CASSMDSSNTEAFF
CDR3nt: TGCGCCAGCAGCATGGACAGCTCGAACACTGAAGCTTTCTTT